This is a list of T cell receptor beta chains from one sample in a study of post-analysis software for immune sequencing data. TCRdb processed the PCR reads anew with MiXCR; each CDR3 protein has one entry. The table includes 750,000 to 950,000 distinct CDR3 sequences, approximately 57% detected once. The sequenced material came from blood. The source of these receptors is a girl aged 10 to 17 with multiple sclerosis. Both conserved end residues are part of each CDR3. The D gene is left open where the match is weak. The size entry is marked missing in some rows and otherwise reads once, few, many or a size class.

TRBV10-3,NA,TRBJ1-1,NA,CAISPGSNTEAFF,TGTGCCATCAGCCCCGGCAGTAACACTGAAGCTTTCTTT
TRBV4-2,TRBD2,TRBJ2-7,few,CASSQDGNSGVTYEQYF,TGTGCCAGCAGCCAAGATGGTAATAGCGGGGTTACCTACGAGCAGTACTTC
TRBV5-1,TRBD2,TRBJ2-7,few,CASSPHAGEPYEQYF,TGCGCCAGCAGCCCCCATGCGGGAGAGCCCTACGAGCAGTACTTC
TRBV7-2,NA,TRBJ1-5,NA,CASSFIRVNQPQHF,TGTGCCAGCAGCTTTATCAGGGTCAATCAGCCCCAGCATTTT
TRBV29-1,NA,TRBJ2-1,NA,CSVDNPGAYNEQFF,TGCAGCGTTGACAACCCAGGCGCCTACAATGAGCAGTTCTTC
TRBV7-8,NA,TRBJ1-2,NA,CASSYSVGTDYGYTF,TGTGCCAGCAGCTATAGCGTAGGCACTGACTATGGCTACACCTTC
TRBV29-1,TRBD1,TRBJ2-6,NA,CSVRQGNSGANVLTF,TGCAGCGTCCGACAGGGGAACTCTGGGGCCAACGTCCTGACTTTC
TRBV7-9,TRBD2,TRBJ2-7,NA,CASSLEREVTYEQYF,TGTGCCAGCAGCTTAGAGCGGGAGGTTACCTACGAGCAGTACTTC
TRBV5-1,NA,TRBJ2-5,NA,CASSFGLANEQYF,TGCGCCAGCAGCTTTGGGCTAGCTAATGAGCAGTACTTC
TRBV14,NA,TRBJ1-5,once,CASSPGSGSNQPQQF,TGTGCCAGCAGCCCCGGGAGTGGTAGCAATCAGCCCCAGCAGTTT
TRBV29-1,NA,TRBJ1-5,NA,CSAQGALGQPQHF,TGCAGCGCCCAAGGCGCTTTGGGTCAGCCCCAGCATTTT
TRBV20-1,NA,TRBJ1-2,few,CSARNYGYTF,TGCAGTGCTAGGAACTATGGCTACACCTTC
TRBV7-3,NA,TRBJ2-1,few,CASSPHVGLGSSYNEQFF,TGTGCCAGCAGCCCCCACGTAGGCCTCGGGAGCTCCTACAATGAGCAGTTCTTC
TRBV10-3,TRBD1,TRBJ2-7,NA,CAITRGQGNSYEQYF,TGTGCCATCACTCGGGGACAGGGAAACTCCTACGAGCAGTACTTC
TRBV20-1,NA,TRBJ2-7,NA,CSASPSGAYEQYF,TGCAGTGCTTCCCCTTCAGGGGCCTACGAGCAGTACTTC
TRBV5-1,TRBD1,TRBJ2-5,few,CASSSQGEGVRETQYF,TGCGCCAGCAGCTCCCAGGGGGAAGGGGTTCGAGAGACCCAGTACTTC
TRBV28,NA,TRBJ2-7,NA,CASEAGGSYEQYF,TGTGCCAGCGAGGCGGGCGGTTCCTACGAGCAGTACTTC
TRBV12-5,NA,TRBJ1-2,NA,CASGLVIAGKNGYTF,TGTGCTAGTGGTTTGGTAATCGCGGGGAAGAATGGCTACACCTTC
TRBV5-6,NA,TRBJ2-1,few,CASSEFKEQFF,TGTGCCAGCAGCGAATTCAAGGAGCAGTTCTTC
TRBV20-1,TRBD2,TRBJ2-3,few,CSARDHSGGSTDTQYF,TGCAGTGCTAGAGATCACAGCGGGGGTAGCACAGATACGCAGTATTTT
TRBV5-1,TRBD2,TRBJ2-7,few,CASSRGLVNSYEQYF,TGCGCCAGCAGCCGGGGACTAGTAAACTCCTACGAGCAGTACTTC
TRBV15,TRBD2,TRBJ2-7,NA,CATANERGPYEQYF,TGTGCCACCGCCAATGAGCGGGGGCCCTACGAGCAGTACTTC
TRBV7-2,TRBD1,TRBJ2-7,few,CASSLLTGPYEQYF,TGTGCCAGCAGCTTATTGACAGGGCCCTACGAGCAGTACTTC
TRBV5-1,TRBD1,TRBJ2-3,NA,CATTTGQGRDTQYF,TGCGCCACCACGACAGGACAGGGTAGAGATACGCAGTATTTT
TRBV9,TRBD2,TRBJ2-4,NA,CASSVAGVAGKNIQYF,TGTGCCAGCAGCGTAGCTGGGGTAGCGGGCAAAAACATTCAGTACTTC
TRBV7-9,TRBD2,TRBJ2-3,NA,CASSLAPPLAASTDTQYF,TGTGCCAGCAGCTTAGCTCCTCCGCTAGCGGCTAGCACAGATACGCAGTATTTT
TRBV20-1,NA,TRBJ1-3,once,CSAFTRGAGNTIYF,TGCAGTGCTTTTACTCGAGGGGCTGGAAACACCATATATTTT
TRBV27,NA,TRBJ2-7,few,CASSLSDDAYEQYF,TGTGCCAGCAGTTTATCTGACGATGCCTACGAGCAGTACTTC
TRBV12-3/TRBV12-4,TRBD1,TRBJ1-2,few,CASSLEATGGPPWYGYTF,TGTGCCAGCAGCCTTGAAGCGACAGGGGGTCCCCCTTGGTATGGCTACACCTTC
TRBV29-1,TRBD1,TRBJ2-5,NA,CSVRTGSSPIEEQYF,TGCAGCGTCAGGACAGGGTCGAGTCCCATTGAGGAGCAGTACTTC
TRBV20-1,NA,TRBJ2-7,NA,CSASPTGPYEQYF,TGCAGTGCTAGTCCTACAGGGCCCTACGAGCAGTACTTC
TRBV24-1,TRBD1,TRBJ2-1,NA,CATKDRRSNEQFF,TGTGCCACCAAGGACAGGAGGTCCAATGAGCAGTTCTTC
TRBV5-1,TRBD1,TRBJ2-5,few,CASSLGRWTGVLETQYF,TGCGCCAGCAGCTTGGGAAGGTGGACAGGGGTTTTGGAGACCCAGTACTTC
TRBV6-4,NA,TRBJ2-7,few,CASREEAGNNYEQYF,TGTGCCAGCAGGGAGGAGGCAGGGAACAACTACGAGCAGTACTTC
TRBV6-5,NA,TRBJ2-3,NA,CASSYGFQGYTQYF,TGTGCCAGCAGTTACGGTTTCCAGGGTTACACGCAGTATTTT
TRBV10-3,NA,TRBJ1-5,many,CAISDPGRAGQPQHF,TGTGCCATCAGTGACCCAGGCAGGGCAGGACAGCCCCAGCATTTT
TRBV7-2,NA,TRBJ1-2,NA,CASSVSPGFTYGYTF,TGTGCCAGCAGCGTCTCCCCCGGCTTTACCTATGGCTACACCTTC
TRBV29-1,TRBD1,TRBJ2-7,few,CSVVSVGGTSYEQYF,TGCAGCGTTGTATCGGTAGGGGGCACCTCCTACGAGCAGTACTTC
TRBV7-3,TRBD1,TRBJ2-7,NA,CASSLTGQGSYEQYF,TGTGCCAGCAGTTTGACGGGACAGGGGAGCTACGAGCAGTACTTC
TRBV5-8,TRBD1,TRBJ1-2,NA,CASSPGQGALNYGYTF,TGTGCCAGCAGCCCGGGACAGGGGGCCCTTAACTATGGCTACACCTTC
TRBV7-3,TRBD2,TRBJ2-5,NA,CASSLRGLAGDRETQYF,TGTGCCAGCAGCTTACGTGGGCTAGCGGGGGACCGTGAGACCCAGTACTTC
TRBV7-9,NA,TRBJ2-1,few,CASSSGKGIYNEQFF,TGTGCCAGCAGCTCAGGGAAAGGGATCTACAATGAGCAGTTCTTC
TRBV5-1,TRBD2,TRBJ2-5,few,CASSPGLADVGETQYF,TGCGCCAGCAGCCCTGGACTAGCGGACGTCGGAGAGACCCAGTACTTC
TRBV6-2/TRBV6-3,NA,TRBJ2-3,NA,CASSYIPKANSRQYF,TGTGCCAGCAGTTACATTCCCAAGGCGAATAGCCGGCAGTATTTT